Listed below are T cell receptor beta chains from one sample, sequenced in a study of CD8 T cells in ankylosing spondylitis. TCRdb passed the 5' RACE reads through MiXCR, listing each CDR3 protein once. The table records approximately 220,000 distinct CDR3 sequences, around 25% of them present only once. Material for sequencing was blood, either unsorted or a sorted T cell fraction (not recorded which). The source is a male donor with ankylosing spondylitis or in good health (not recorded which). Both conserved end residues are part of each CDR3. The order of the fields is clone size, D gene, J gene, V gene, CDR3 protein, CDR3 DNA. The D gene is left open where the match is weak. Some rows mark clone size as missing; the rest say once, few, many or name a class of expanded clone.

.	TRBD2	TRBJ2-1	TRBV28	CASSPGGTYNEQFF	TGTGCCAGCAGTCCGGGAGGGACTTACAATGAGCAGTTCTTC
.	TRBD2	TRBJ2-5	TRBV20-1	CSASILAGLQETQYF	TGCAGTGCTAGCATCCTAGCGGGCCTACAAGAGACCCAGTACTTC
many	.	TRBJ2-3	TRBV29-1	CSVGGSNTQYF	TGCAGCGTCGGGGGTTCCAATACGCAGTATTTT
many	.	TRBJ1-1	TRBV6-1	CASSGGGRDEAFF	TGTGCCAGCAGTGGGGGGGGTAGGGATGAAGCTTTCTTT
many	TRBD2	TRBJ2-3	TRBV5-1	CASSMGLAGSTDTQYF	TGCGCCAGCAGCATGGGACTAGCGGGAAGCACAGATACGCAGTATTTT
few	.	TRBJ2-7	TRBV20-1	CSARDTYEQYF	TGCAGTGCTAGGGACACCTACGAGCAGTACTTC
many	TRBD1	TRBJ1-1	TRBV3-1	CASSPMTGGTEAFF	TGTGCCAGCAGCCCAATGACAGGGGGCACTGAAGCTTTCTTT
.	TRBD1	TRBJ2-3	TRBV4-2	CASSPTWDRVRDTQYF	TGTGCCAGCAGCCCGACGTGGGACAGGGTACGAGATACGCAGTATTTT
many	TRBD2	TRBJ2-1	TRBV5-1	CASSFGLAANNEQFF	TGCGCCAGCAGCTTCGGACTAGCGGCGAACAATGAGCAGTTCTTC
.	.	TRBJ2-4	TRBV20-1	CSALRYLGEVQYF	TGCAGTGCCCTTAGGTATCTAGGAGAGGTTCAGTACTTC
few	TRBD1	TRBJ2-1	TRBV12-3/TRBV12-4	CASSLRQGYNEQFF	TGTGCCAGCAGTTTGAGACAGGGTTACAATGAGCAGTTCTTC
many	.	TRBJ2-3	TRBV28	CASSDRTQYF	TGTGCCAGCAGCGATCGGACGCAGTATTTT
.	.	TRBJ1-2	TRBV20-1	CSAREDRNYGYTF	TGCAGTGCTAGGGAAGACAGGAACTATGGCTACACCTTC